The T cell receptor (beta chain) under discussion was sequenced for a study of blood T cell repertoires in COVID-19. Study in general: PBMCs, B-cell-depleted T cells, or T cells were the source of the cDNA or gDNA that made up the material.

Measured with immunoSEQ multiplex PCR; TCRdb has only the in-frame clones, and not every one. This sample has 200,000 or so clones; approximately 92% occur once, and the top ten carry 2% to 2.5%. The cohort comprised adults aged roughly 18 to 90 years residing in around 25 US areas. In assigning cohorts, the study relied on participant-reported clinical history. V was pared by 4 bases and J by 5 bases, with 6 bases of the junction left unmatched. Germline CDR1 SGDLS, CDR2 YYNGEE. The CDR3 contains 14 residues. The chain uses TRBV9 and TRBJ1-5; 7 bases match TRBD1. What was sequenced was PBMCs or T cells enriched from blood (not recorded which). The sequence was obtained from a woman in her forties with acute COVID-19. The CDR3 region has the DNA TGTGCCAGCAGCCCCACAGGGGCAGATCAGCCCCAGCATTTT. It translates to CASSPTGADQPQHF. Combining the CDR3 with reference TRBV9 and TRBJ1-5 gives the whole variable domain DSGVTQTPKHLITATGQRVTLRCSPRSGDLSVYWYQQSLDQGLQFLIQYYNGEERAKGNILERFSAQQFPDLHSELNLSSLELGDSALYFCASSPTGADQPQHFGDGTRLSIL.